Ten or more counts support the clone carrying this T cell receptor (beta chain). The PCR employed 60 Vbeta primers together with 13 Jbeta primers. Assay: immunoSEQ multiplex PCR; the TCRdb copy retains only in-frame clones and omits some. The repertoire includes 100,000 or so clones, more than 60% of them detected once, and around 5.1% sits in the top ten. This sample was taken from a study of cytomegalovirus exposure and HLA in healthy donors. The germline CDR1 and CDR2 sequences are MDHEN and SYDVKM. CDR3 length: 14 residues. With 6 bases clipped from V and 7 bases from J, the junction kept 5 bases outside the gene matches.

This clonotype originated in a male donor in good health and CMV-seronegative. The sequenced sample consisted of PBMCs. The chain is built from TRBV28 and TRBJ2-2, with 10 bases matching TRBD2. CDR3 in DNA: TGTGCCAGCAGGCCGGGACTAGCGATCGGGGAGCTGTTTTTT. This gives the protein CASRPGLAIGELFF.